Listed below are T cell receptor beta chains from one sample, sequenced in a study of blood T cells in healthy people across ages. TCRdb re-analysed the 5' RACE reads in MiXCR, keeping a single row per CDR3 protein. The repertoire holds about 800,000 distinct CDR3 sequences, with 55% to 75% as singletons. The sequenced material came from blood. These receptors were obtained from a man between 25 and 39 years old in good health. Each CDR3 is given with its conserved first and last residue. The order of the fields is clone size, V gene, J gene, CDR3 length, D gene, CDR3 DNA, CDR3 protein. The D gene is left open where the match is weak. Clone size is stated in some rows and not others, as once, few, many or a class when expanded.

NA	TRBV12-5	TRBJ1-2	14	NA	TGTGCTAGTGGTTCTCCGGCAGGGTCCCATGGCTACACCTTC	CASGSPAGSHGYTF
few	TRBV12-3/TRBV12-4	TRBJ2-4	15	TRBD2	TGTGCCAGCAGTTTCGGGGCAGCGGGAGTACTTGAGCAGTACTTC	CASSFGAAGVLEQYF
NA	TRBV7-9	TRBJ1-2	14	NA	TGTGCCAGCAGCTCCGACAGAGGGTCCTATGGCTACACCTTC	CASSSDRGSYGYTF
many	TRBV7-8	TRBJ1-2	12	NA	TGTGCCAGCAGCGACAGCAGCTATGGCTACACCTTC	CASSDSSYGYTF
few	TRBV20-1	TRBJ2-1	15	NA	TGCAGTGCTAGAGAAACACCAGCCTACTACAATGAGCAGTTCTTC	CSARETPAYYNEQFF
few	TRBV5-5	TRBJ2-1	14	NA	TGTGCCAGCAGCGTCGAACTCCAGATCAATGAGCAGTTCTTC	CASSVELQINEQFF
NA	TRBV19	TRBJ2-5	14	TRBD2	TGTGCCAGTAGTATACTAGCGGGAGGAGAGACCCAGTACTTC	CASSILAGGETQYF
few	TRBV5-1	TRBJ2-4	12	NA	TGCGCCAGCCGGGACAACAAAAACATTCAGTACTTC	CASRDNKNIQYF
few	TRBV6-5	TRBJ2-4	16	TRBD1	TGTGCCAGCAAGGGGACAGGAGTAATGGCCAAAAACATTCAGTACTTC	CASKGTGVMAKNIQYF
NA	TRBV20-1	TRBJ1-2	10	NA	TGCACCCTGGGGGGGAATGGCTACACCTTC	CTLGGNGYTF
NA	TRBV4-3	TRBJ2-1	19	TRBD2	TGCGCCAGCAGCCAAGAGTTGCCTAGCGGGAGGGCCTGGTACAATGAGCAGTTCTTC	CASSQELPSGRAWYNEQFF
few	TRBV20-1	TRBJ1-5	16	TRBD1	TGCAGTGCCCCGGGACAGGGAGGAAGTAGCAATCAGCCCCAGCATTTT	CSAPGQGGSSNQPQHF
few	TRBV5-1	TRBJ2-3	14	NA	TGCGCCAGCAGCTTCGAGCGGTTGGGTGATACGCAGTATTTT	CASSFERLGDTQYF
NA	TRBV11-2	TRBJ2-1	14	NA	TGTGCCAGCGAAAGGTCCGGATATCGCAATGAGCAGTTCTTC	CASERSGYRNEQFF
NA	TRBV29-1	TRBJ1-2	12	NA	TGCAGCGTCGAAGTCGGACGGACGGACTACACCTTC	CSVEVGRTDYTF
NA	TRBV20-1	TRBJ2-7	13	NA	TGCAGTGCTAGTCTGACGGCCTACAATGAGCAGTACTTC	CSASLTAYNEQYF
NA	TRBV7-8	TRBJ2-1	15	TRBD2	TGTGCCAGCAGCTTAGTTAGCGGGGCCTACAATGAGCAGTTCTTC	CASSLVSGAYNEQFF
few	TRBV7-2	TRBJ2-2	15	NA	TGTGCCAGCAGCCCCCCGGGACTCCGTTCCGGGGAGCTGTTTTTT	CASSPPGLRSGELFF
NA	TRBV6-1	TRBJ2-7	18	NA	TGTGCCAGCAGTGAGGCCCTCCCTGGGACTGTCGCCTACTACGAGCAGTACTTC	CASSEALPGTVAYYEQYF
NA	TRBV20-1	TRBJ2-7	14	TRBD2	TGCAGTGCCGAGCTAGCGGGAGGTTCCTACGAGCAGTACTTC	CSAELAGGSYEQYF
NA	TRBV24-1	TRBJ2-5	17	TRBD1	TGTGCCACCAGTGATTTACCTAGGACAGGGTCCCAAGAGACCCAGTACTTC	CATSDLPRTGSQETQYF
NA	TRBV7-9	TRBJ2-1	14	TRBD2	TGTGCCAGCAGCCCAGCCCTAGCGGGGGTAGAGCAGTTCTTC	CASSPALAGVEQFF
NA	TRBV15	TRBJ2-1	15	TRBD2	TGTGCCACCAGCAGCAGGGGACTAGCGGACAATGAGCAGTTCTTC	CATSSRGLADNEQFF
NA	TRBV24-1	TRBJ2-1	14	NA	TGTGCCACCAGTGATTCGCAGGCGAAGGATGAGCAGTTCTTC	CATSDSQAKDEQFF
NA	TRBV6-4	TRBJ1-2	14	NA	TGTGCCAGCCTGAGCCGGAGGCAGGGGTTTGGCTACACCTTC	CASLSRRQGFGYTF
NA	TRBV29-1	TRBJ2-1	14	TRBD2	TGCAGCGTCGCGGGACTAGCGGGAGCCAATAAGCAGTTCTTC	CSVAGLAGANKQFF
few	TRBV6-5	TRBJ1-2	14	NA	TGTGCCAGCAGTTACGGGGCAGCCCAGTATGGCTACACCTTC	CASSYGAAQYGYTF
NA	TRBV5-1	TRBJ1-2	12	NA	TGCGCCAGCAGCCAACAACTCGGTGGCTACACCTTC	CASSQQLGGYTF